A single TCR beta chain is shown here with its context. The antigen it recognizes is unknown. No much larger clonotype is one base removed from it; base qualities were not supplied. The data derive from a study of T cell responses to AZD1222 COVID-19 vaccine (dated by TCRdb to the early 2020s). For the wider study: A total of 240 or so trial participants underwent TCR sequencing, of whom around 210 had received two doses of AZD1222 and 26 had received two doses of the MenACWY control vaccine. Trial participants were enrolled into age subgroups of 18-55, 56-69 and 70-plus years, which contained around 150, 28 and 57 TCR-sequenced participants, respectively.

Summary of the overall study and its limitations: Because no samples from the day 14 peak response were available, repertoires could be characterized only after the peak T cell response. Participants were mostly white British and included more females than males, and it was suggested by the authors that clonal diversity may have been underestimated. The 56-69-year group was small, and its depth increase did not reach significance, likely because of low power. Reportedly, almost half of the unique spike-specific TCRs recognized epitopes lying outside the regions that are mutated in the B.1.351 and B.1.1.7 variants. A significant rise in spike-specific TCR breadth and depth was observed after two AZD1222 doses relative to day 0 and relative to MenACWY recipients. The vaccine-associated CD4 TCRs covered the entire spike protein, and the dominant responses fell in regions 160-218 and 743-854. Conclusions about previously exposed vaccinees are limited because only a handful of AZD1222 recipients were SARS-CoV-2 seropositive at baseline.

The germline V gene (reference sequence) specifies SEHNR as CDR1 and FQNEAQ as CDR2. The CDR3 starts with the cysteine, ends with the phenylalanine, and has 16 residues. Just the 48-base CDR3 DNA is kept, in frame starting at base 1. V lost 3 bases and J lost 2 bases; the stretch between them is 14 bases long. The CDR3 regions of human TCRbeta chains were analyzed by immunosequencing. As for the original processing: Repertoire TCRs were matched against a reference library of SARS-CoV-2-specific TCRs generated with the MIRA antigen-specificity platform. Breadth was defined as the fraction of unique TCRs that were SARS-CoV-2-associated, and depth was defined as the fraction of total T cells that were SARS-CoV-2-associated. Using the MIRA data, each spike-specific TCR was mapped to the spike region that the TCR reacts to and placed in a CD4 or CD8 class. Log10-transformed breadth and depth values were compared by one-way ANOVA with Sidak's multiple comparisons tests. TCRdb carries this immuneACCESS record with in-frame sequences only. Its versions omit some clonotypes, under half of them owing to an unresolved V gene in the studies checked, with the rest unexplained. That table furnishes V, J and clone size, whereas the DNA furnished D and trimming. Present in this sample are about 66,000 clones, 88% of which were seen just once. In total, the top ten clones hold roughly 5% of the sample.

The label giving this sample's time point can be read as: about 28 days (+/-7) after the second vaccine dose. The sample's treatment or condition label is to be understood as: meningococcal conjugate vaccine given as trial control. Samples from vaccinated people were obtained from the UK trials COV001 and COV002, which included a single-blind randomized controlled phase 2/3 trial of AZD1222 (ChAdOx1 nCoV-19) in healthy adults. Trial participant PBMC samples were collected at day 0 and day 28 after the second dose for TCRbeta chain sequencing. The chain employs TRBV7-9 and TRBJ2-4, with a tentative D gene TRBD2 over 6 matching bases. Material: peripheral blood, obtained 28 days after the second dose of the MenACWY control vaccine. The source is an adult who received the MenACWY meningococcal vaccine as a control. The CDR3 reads CASSLVTGGPKNIQYF. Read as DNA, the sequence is TGTGCCAGCAGCTTGGTAACAGGAGGGCCCAAAAACATTCAGTACTTC.